Presented here are 15 T cell receptor beta chains from one specimen sequenced in a study of T cells after yellow fever vaccination. TCRdb reprocessed the 5' RACE reads with MiXCR, giving one entry per CDR3 protein. The table shows 320,000 or so distinct CDR3 sequences, with 8% to 9.5% occurring only once. Sequencing was performed on PBMCs, taken about 49 days after the first yellow fever vaccination. The receptors stem from a man aged 18 to 29 who received the YFV17D yellow fever vaccine.

The J gene is TRBJ2-1, the V gene TRBV6-5; D is perhaps TRBD1 or TRBD2 (5 bases each). The germline V gene has CDR1 MNHEY and CDR2 SVGAGI. The CDR3 contains 15 residues. Trimming took 3 bases from V and 7 from J, leaving 16 bases between them. The DNA of the CDR3 is TGTGCCAGCAGTTATCCCTTATGGGGGAAGAATGAGCAGTTCTTC. As protein: CASSYPLWGKNEQFF.

This clonotype was counted between two and nine times. This sequence joins TRBV20-1 and TRBJ1-4, with a weak D call TRBD1 (5 bases). This CDR3 is built from 14 residues. Trimming took 0 bases from V and 7 from J, leaving 12 bases between them. CDR1 is DFQATT, CDR2 SNEGSKA, per germline (reference sequence). CDR3 loop: CSARDSGSSEKLFF. DNA for the CDR3: TGCAGTGCTAGAGATTCAGGGTCGAGTGAAAAACTGTTTTTT.

V and J are TRBV10-1 and TRBJ2-7, with D possibly being TRBD1 or TRBD2 (5 bases each). With 7 bases removed from V and 5 bases from J, the gap between germline ends came to 15 bases. CDR1 is WNHNN, CDR2 SYGVQD, per germline (reference sequence). The CDR3 length is 13 residues. The CDR3 region has the DNA TGCGCCAGCAACGAGAGGGGAAGCGACGAGCAGTACTTC. This encodes CASNERGSDEQYF.

Concerning this clonotype itself: A read error may produce the germline difference seen at one junction end. This sequence joins TRBV5-1 and TRBJ2-3, with D maybe TRBD1 (6 bases). The CDR3 is made up of 14 amino acids. CDR1 is SGHRS, CDR2 YFSETQ, per germline. CDR3 protein: CASSTSDSTDTQYF. The CDR3 DNA follows: TGCGCCAGCAGTACCTCGGACAGCACTGATACGCAGTATTTT.

This clonotype appeared a few times. The chain has TRBV5-6 and TRBJ1-2, with D unclear. Deletions cut 7 bases from V and 5 bases from J, with 15 bases between. The germline V gene has CDR1 SGHDT and CDR2 YYEEEE. The CDR3 totals 13 residues. The CDR3 bases are TGTGCCAGCCAGTATGCCCGACGGTATGGCTACACCTTC. Amino acids: CASQYARRYGYTF.

This chain connects TRBV20-1 to TRBJ1-3; D unclear. V lost 1 base, J lost 0 bases, and 10 bases lay in between. The CDR3 is 15 residues long. Germline values: CDR1 DFQATT, CDR2 SNEGSKA (reference sequence). The CDR3 DNA reads TGCAGTGCTAGAGGGCCTGCTAACTCTGGAAACACCATATATTTT. Translation: CSARGPANSGNTIYF.

This clonotype was seen only a few times. The chain recombines TRBV7-8 with TRBJ2-5; TRBD2 matches 9 bases. Trimming removed 1 base from V and 1 base from J; junction bases left unmatched: 10. In germline, CDR1 is SGHVS, CDR2 FQNEAQ. The CDR3 covers 18 residues. The CDR3 loop is CASSLDLSGGHPQETQYF. CDR3 in DNA: TGTGCCAGCAGCTTAGACCTTAGCGGGGGCCACCCCCAAGAGACCCAGTACTTC.

Details on this clonotype: This may be a read error, as it is one base from a much larger clone. V gene TRBV3-1 combines with J gene TRBJ2-7; a possible D gene is TRBD2 (6 bases). V lost 0 bases and J lost 0, with 15 bases in between. Germline V CDR1 and CDR2: LGHDT, YNNKEL (reference sequence). This CDR3 has 17 amino acids. The DNA for the CDR3 is TGTGCCAGCAGCCAAGAGGCTCGGGGGTTCATCTCCTACGAGCAGTACTTC. This gives the protein CASSQEARGFISYEQYF.

The chain joins TRBV5-1 to TRBJ2-5, with TRBD2 as a possible D gene (6 bases). Deletions cut 2 bases from V and 4 bases from J, with 12 bases between. Germline CDR1 and CDR2: SGHRS and YFSETQ. The CDR3 covers 14 residues. CDR3 sequence (DNA): TGCGCCAGCAGCTTAGGAGGGATGGCAGAGACCCAGTACTTC. Protein sequence: CASSLGGMAETQYF.

This clonotype was counted a few times. The gene calls are TRBV18 and TRBJ2-1; 8 bases match TRBD1. The trim removed 2 bases at V and 7 bases at J, leaving 7 bases unmatched. The CDR3 loop spans 15 amino acids. CDR1 is KGHSH and CDR2 is LQKENI in the germline V gene. The CDR3 loop is CASSPYQGAWNEQFF. The CDR3 DNA is TGTGCCAGCTCACCATACCAGGGGGCTTGGAATGAGCAGTTCTTC.

This chain links TRBV5-1 with TRBJ2-1; 10 nucleotides line up with TRBD1. This CDR3 contains 14 residues. J lost 5 bases, V lost 4 bases, and 3 bases had no gene match. The germline V gene encodes CDR1 SGHRS and CDR2 YFSETQ. The CDR3 spells CASSPGTGDNEQFF. CDR3 nucleotides: TGCGCCAGCAGCCCCGGGACAGGGGACAATGAGCAGTTCTTC. The complete variable domain, with remaining parts taken from reference TRBV5-1 and TRBJ2-1, reads KAGVTQTPRYLIKTRGQQVTLSCSPISGHRSVSWYQQTPGQGLQFLFEYFSETQRNKGNFPGRFSGRQFSNSRSEMNVSTLELGDSALYLCASSPGTGDNEQFFGPGTRLTVL.

This clonotype was counted a few times. The rearrangement uses TRBV5-4 and TRBJ1-2; 7 bases are shared with TRBD1. CDR3 length equals 15 residues. Germline loops: CDR1 SGHNT, CDR2 YYREEE (reference sequence). V shed 4 bases and J 6 bases; nucleotides not matched to a gene: 12. The CDR3 coding sequence is TGTGCCAGCAGCACCAGGACAGGCGATTTTAATGGCTACACCTTC. Translation: CASSTRTGDFNGYTF.

The chain has TRBV28 and TRBJ1-6; D is ambiguous. The V end was cut by 0 bases, the J end by 5 bases, with 5 bases between. Germline lookup yields CDR1 MDHEN and CDR2 SYDVKM. This CDR3 contains 14 residues. DNA for the CDR3: TGTGCCAGCAGTTTATGGGCAGATAATTCACCCCTCCACTTT. Translated: CASSLWADNSPLHF.

The J gene is TRBJ2-4, the V gene TRBV7-2, with 9 bases that match TRBD2. Germline trimming cut 1 base from V and 11 bases from J; bases unmatched to any gene: 3. Germline lookup yields CDR1 SGHTA and CDR2 FQGNSA. The CDR3 loop spans 13 amino acids. The DNA of the CDR3 is TGTGCCAGCAGCTTAGACGTAGCGGGGGTTCAGTACTTC. Protein product: CASSLDVAGVQYF.

This clonotype turned up a few times. The rearrangement uses TRBV5-1 and TRBJ2-3; 9 bases map to TRBD2. V gave up 4 bases and J gave up 4 bases; unmatched junction bases: 7. The CDR3 consists of 15 residues. CDR1 and CDR2 (germline): SGHRS, YFSETQ. The CDR3 sequence: CASSPDGTSPDTQYF. In DNA, the CDR3 is TGCGCCAGCAGCCCAGACGGGACTAGCCCAGATACGCAGTATTTT.